This is a list of T cell receptor beta chains from one sample in a study of OX40 agonist ivuxolimab in advanced cancers. The assay was immunoSEQ multiplex PCR, and TCRdb's table has in-frame clones only and misses some. The sample carries around 92,000 clones, 94% recorded once. The sample here was CD4+ or CD8+ T cells sorted from blood, taken in a trial of the OX40 agonist ivuxolimab. These receptors were obtained from an adult with an advanced solid tumor such as melanoma, head and neck, liver or kidney cancer. CDR3s include the opening cysteine and the closing phenylalanine or tryptophan. Fields, in order: CDR3 length, V gene, J gene, CDR3 protein.

CDR3 length: 13; V gene: TRBV2; J gene: TRBJ1-4; CDR3 protein: CASSGVANEKLFF
CDR3 length: 14; V gene: TRBV6-5; J gene: TRBJ2-7; CDR3 protein: CASSYSPDRGGQYF
CDR3 length: 18; V gene: TRBV18; J gene: TRBJ2-1; CDR3 protein: CASSPYQTSGRVGAEQFF
CDR3 length: 15; V gene: TRBV7-2; J gene: TRBJ2-7; CDR3 protein: CASSTSSSILLEQYF
CDR3 length: 13; V gene: TRBV6-1; J gene: TRBJ1-5; CDR3 protein: CASRTGSNQPQHF
CDR3 length: 13; V gene: TRBV7-2; J gene: TRBJ1-3; CDR3 protein: CASSPQRGNTIYF
CDR3 length: 11; V gene: TRBV5-1; J gene: TRBJ2-5; CDR3 protein: CASSFHETQYF
CDR3 length: 17; V gene: TRBV2; J gene: TRBJ2-3; CDR3 protein: CASSDSVGVSGTDTQYF
CDR3 length: 16; V gene: TRBV7-2; J gene: TRBJ2-3; CDR3 protein: CASKKSAGGSTDTQYF
CDR3 length: 17; V gene: TRBV9; J gene: TRBJ2-7; CDR3 protein: CASSVGIPSGSSYEQYF
CDR3 length: 15; V gene: TRBV28; J gene: TRBJ1-3; CDR3 protein: CASKDGGYSGNTIYF